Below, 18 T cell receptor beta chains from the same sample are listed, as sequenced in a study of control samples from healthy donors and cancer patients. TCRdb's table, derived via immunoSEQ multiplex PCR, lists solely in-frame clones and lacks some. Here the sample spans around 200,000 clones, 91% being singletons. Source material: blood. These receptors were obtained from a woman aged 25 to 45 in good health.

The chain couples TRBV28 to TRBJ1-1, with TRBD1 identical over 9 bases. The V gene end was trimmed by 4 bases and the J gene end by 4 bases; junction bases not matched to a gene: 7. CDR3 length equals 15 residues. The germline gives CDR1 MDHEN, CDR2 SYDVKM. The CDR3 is CASSWGQGDITEAFF. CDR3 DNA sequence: TGTGCCAGCAGTTGGGGACAGGGCGATATCACTGAAGCTTTCTTT. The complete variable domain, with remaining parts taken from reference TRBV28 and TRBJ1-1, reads DVKVTQSSRYLVKRTGEKVFLECVQDMDHENMFWYRQDPGLGLRLIYFSYDVKMKEKGDIPEGYSVSREKKERFSLILESASTNQTSMYLCASSWGQGDITEAFFGQGTRLTVV.

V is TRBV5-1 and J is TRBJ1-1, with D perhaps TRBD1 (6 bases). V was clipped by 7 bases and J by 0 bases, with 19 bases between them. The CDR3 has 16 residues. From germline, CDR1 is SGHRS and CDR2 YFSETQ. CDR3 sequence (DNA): TGCGCCAGCTCCACCGGGACGGGGGACATGAACACTGAAGCTTTCTTT. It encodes CASSTGTGDMNTEAFF.

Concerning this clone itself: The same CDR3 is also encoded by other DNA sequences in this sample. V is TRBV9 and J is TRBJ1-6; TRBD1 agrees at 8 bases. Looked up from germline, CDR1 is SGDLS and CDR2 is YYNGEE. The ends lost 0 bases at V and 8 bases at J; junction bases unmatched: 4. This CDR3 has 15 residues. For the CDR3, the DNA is TGTGCCAGCAGCGTAGGCGACAGGGGTTATTCACCCCTCCACTTT. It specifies CASSVGDRGYSPLHF.

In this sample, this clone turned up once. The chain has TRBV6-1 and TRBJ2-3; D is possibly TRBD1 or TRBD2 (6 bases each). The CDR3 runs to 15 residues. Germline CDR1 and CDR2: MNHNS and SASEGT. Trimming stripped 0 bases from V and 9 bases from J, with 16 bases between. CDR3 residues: CASSEALGGAGTQYF. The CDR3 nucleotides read TGTGCCAGCAGTGAAGCGCTCGGGGGCGCTGGGACGCAGTATTTT.

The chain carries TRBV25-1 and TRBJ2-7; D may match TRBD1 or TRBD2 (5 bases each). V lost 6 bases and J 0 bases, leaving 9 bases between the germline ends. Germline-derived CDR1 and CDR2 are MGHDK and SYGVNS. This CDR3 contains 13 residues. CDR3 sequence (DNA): TGTGCCAGCAGGCCCGGGGCCTCCTACGAGCAGTACTTC. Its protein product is CASRPGASYEQYF.

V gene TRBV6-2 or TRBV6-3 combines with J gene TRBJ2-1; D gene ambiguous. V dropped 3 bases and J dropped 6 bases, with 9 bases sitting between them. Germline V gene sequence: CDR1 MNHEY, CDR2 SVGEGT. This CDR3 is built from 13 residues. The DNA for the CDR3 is TGTGCCAGCAGTTATTTTGGGGTCAATGAGCAGTTCTTC. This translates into CASSYFGVNEQFF.

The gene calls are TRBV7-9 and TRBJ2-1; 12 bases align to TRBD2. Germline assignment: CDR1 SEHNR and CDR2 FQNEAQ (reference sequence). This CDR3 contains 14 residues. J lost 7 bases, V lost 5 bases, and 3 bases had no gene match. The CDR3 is CASSPTSGRNEQFF. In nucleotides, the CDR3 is TGTGCCAGCAGCCCGACTAGCGGGAGAAATGAGCAGTTCTTC. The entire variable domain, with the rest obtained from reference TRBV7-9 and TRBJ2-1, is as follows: DTGVSQNPRHKITKRGQNVTFRCDPISEHNRLYWYRQTLGQGPEFLTYFQNEAQLEKSRLLSDRFSAERPKGSFSTLEIQRTEQGDSAMYLCASSPTSGRNEQFFGPGTRLTVL.

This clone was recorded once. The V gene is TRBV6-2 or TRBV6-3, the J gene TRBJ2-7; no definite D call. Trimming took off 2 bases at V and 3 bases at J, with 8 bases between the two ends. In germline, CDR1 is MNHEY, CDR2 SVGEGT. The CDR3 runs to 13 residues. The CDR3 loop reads CASSYGTFYEQYF. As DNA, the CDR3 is TGTGCCAGCAGTTACGGCACTTTCTACGAGCAGTACTTC.

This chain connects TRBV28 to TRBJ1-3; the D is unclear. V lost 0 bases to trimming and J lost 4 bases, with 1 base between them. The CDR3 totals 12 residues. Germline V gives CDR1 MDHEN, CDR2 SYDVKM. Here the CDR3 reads CASSLWGNTIYF. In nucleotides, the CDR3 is TGTGCCAGCAGTTTATGGGGAAACACCATATATTTT.

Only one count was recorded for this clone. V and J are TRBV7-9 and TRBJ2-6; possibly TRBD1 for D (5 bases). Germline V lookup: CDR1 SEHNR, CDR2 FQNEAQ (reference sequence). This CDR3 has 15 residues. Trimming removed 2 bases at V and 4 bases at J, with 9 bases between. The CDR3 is CASSLQGTGANVLTF. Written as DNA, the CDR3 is TGTGCCAGCAGCTTACAGGGTACAGGGGCCAACGTCCTGACTTTC.

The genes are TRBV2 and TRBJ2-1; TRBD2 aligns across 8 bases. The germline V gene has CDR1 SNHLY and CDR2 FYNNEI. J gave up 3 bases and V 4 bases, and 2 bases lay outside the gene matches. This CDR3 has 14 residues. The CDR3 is CASSAGGGYNEQFF. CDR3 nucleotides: TGTGCCAGCAGTGCGGGAGGGGGCTACAATGAGCAGTTCTTC.

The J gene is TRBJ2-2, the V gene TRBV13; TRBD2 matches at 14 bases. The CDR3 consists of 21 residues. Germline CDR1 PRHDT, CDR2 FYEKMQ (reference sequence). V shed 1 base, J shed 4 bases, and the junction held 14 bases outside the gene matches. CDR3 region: CASSLASRLAGGPGVTGELFF. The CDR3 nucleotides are TGTGCCAGCAGCTTAGCGTCACGACTAGCGGGAGGGCCGGGTGTCACCGGGGAGCTGTTTTTT.

The CDR3: CAWRGTGPSYEQYF. CDR3 DNA sequence: TGTGCCTGGAGGGGGACAGGTCCCTCCTACGAGCAGTACTTC. The chain employs TRBV30 and TRBJ2-7; 8 bases are shared with TRBD1. This CDR3 is 14 amino acids long. CDR1 is GTSNPN and CDR2 is SVGIG in the germline V gene (reference sequence). J gave up 0 bases and V 3 bases, and 4 bases lay outside the gene matches.

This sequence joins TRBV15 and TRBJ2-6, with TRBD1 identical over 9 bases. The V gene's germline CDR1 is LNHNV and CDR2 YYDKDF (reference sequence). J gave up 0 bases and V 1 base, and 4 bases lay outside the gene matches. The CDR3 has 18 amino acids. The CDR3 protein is CATSRGQGGNSGANVLTF. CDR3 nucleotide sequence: TGTGCCACCAGCAGAGGACAGGGGGGTAACTCTGGGGCCAACGTCCTGACTTTC.

The CDR3 is CASSVQLAGVHEQYF. Written as DNA, the CDR3 is TGTGCCAGCAGCGTACAACTAGCGGGGGTCCACGAGCAGTACTTC. The rearrangement uses TRBV9 and TRBJ2-7, with TRBD2 identical over 11 bases. The J segment lost 5 bases and the V segment lost 1 base, leaving 5 bases of the junction unmatched. Germline lookup yields CDR1 SGDLS and CDR2 YYNGEE. CDR3 size: 15 residues.

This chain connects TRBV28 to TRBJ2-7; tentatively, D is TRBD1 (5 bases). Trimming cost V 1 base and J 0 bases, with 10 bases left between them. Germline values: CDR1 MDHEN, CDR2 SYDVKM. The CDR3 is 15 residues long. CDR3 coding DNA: TGTGCCAGCAGTTTATCGGCCGACAGCTCCTACGAGCAGTACTTC. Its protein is CASSLSADSSYEQYF.

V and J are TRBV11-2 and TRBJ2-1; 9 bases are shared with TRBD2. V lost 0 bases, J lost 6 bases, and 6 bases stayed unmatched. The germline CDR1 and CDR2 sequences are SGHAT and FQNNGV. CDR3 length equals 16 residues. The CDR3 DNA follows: TGTGCCAGCAGCTTAGATATTAGCGGGAGTGGCAATGAGCAGTTCTTC. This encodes CASSLDISGSGNEQFF.

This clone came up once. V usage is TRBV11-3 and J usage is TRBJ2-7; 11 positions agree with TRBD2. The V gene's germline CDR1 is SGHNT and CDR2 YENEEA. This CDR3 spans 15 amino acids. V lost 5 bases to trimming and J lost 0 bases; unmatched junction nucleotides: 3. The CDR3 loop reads CASSTGLADSYEQYF. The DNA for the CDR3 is TGTGCCAGCAGCACGGGACTAGCGGACTCCTACGAGCAGTACTTC.